This TCR beta chain was profiled in a study of blood T cells in healthy people across ages. Whole-study results and caveats: It was not known whether donors were CMV positive (a possible confounder of expanded clonotype changes). Age advanced and TCR beta diversity per million T cells fell, roughly linearly.

Germline V CDR1 and CDR2: SEHNR, FQNEAQ (reference sequence). V dropped 3 bases and J dropped 3 bases, with 14 bases sitting between them. The CDR3 covers 15 residues. A second PCR of 7 to 11 cycles used a sample-barcoded 5' primer and a J-beta primer mix. Unique molecular identifiers of 12 random nucleotides labeled each cDNA. MiXCR, run by TCRdb on the 5' RACE reads, gives a single entry per CDR3 protein. The table includes about 1.5 million distinct CDR3 sequences, about 45% detected once. This clonotype was observed a few times. As yet, its antigen is unknown. The receptor was isolated from a woman between 18 and 30 years old in good health. Sequencing was done on a sample of blood. The chain combines TRBV7-9 with TRBJ1-2; D is uncertain. CDR3 loop: CASSFPLATHYGYTF. The CDR3 nucleotides read TGTGCCAGCAGCTTTCCGCTTGCGACTCACTATGGCTACACCTTC.